This TCR beta chain was sequenced in a study of blood T cell repertoires in COVID-19. Overall study: Samples taken during acute and convalescent COVID-19 were collected in the United States, Italy and Spain.

There are 14 residues in the CDR3. Trimming took off 6 bases at V and 4 bases at J, with 13 bases between the two ends. Germline CDR1 and CDR2: WNHNN and SYGVQD (reference sequence). Profiling relied on immunoSEQ multiplex PCR, and the TCRdb table lists in-frame clones only, not all of them. Of 200,000 to 250,000 clones listed, 70% to 85% are singletons. This chain joins TRBV10-1 and TRBJ1-5; D ambiguous. Sequences were obtained from PBMCs or T cells enriched from blood (not recorded which). This TCR was sampled from a man in his sixties who had recovered from COVID-19. CDR3 in DNA: TGCGCCAGCAGAGACTCAGAGGAAAATCAGCCCCAGCATTTT. Translated: CASRDSEENQPQHF.